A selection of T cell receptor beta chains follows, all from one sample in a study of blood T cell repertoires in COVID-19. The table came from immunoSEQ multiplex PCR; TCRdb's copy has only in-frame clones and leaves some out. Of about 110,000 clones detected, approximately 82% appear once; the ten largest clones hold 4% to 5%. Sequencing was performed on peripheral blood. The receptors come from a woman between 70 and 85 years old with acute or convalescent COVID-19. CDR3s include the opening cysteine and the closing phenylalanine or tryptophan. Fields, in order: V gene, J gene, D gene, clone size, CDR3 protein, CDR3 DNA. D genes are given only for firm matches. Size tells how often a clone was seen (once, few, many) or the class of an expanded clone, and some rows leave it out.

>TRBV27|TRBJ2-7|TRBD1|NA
CASSLGTGGGRSYEQYF
TGTGCCAGCAGCCTGGGGACAGGGGGCGGTAGGTCCTACGAGCAGTACTTC
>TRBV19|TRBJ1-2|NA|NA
CANSIRYAFGYTF
TGTGCCAATAGTATACGGTATGCCTTCGGCTACACCTTC
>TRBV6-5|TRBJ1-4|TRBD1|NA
CASSYRGQGNEKLFF
TGTGCCAGCAGTTACCGGGGACAGGGTAATGAAAAACTGTTTTTT
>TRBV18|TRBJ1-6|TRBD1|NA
CASSQDRGNNSPLHF
TGTGCCAGCTCACAAGACAGGGGGAACAATTCACCCCTCCACTTT
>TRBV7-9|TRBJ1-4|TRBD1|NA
CASSLPGQGNEKLFF
TGTGCCAGCAGCTTACCGGGACAGGGTAATGAAAAACTGTTTTTT
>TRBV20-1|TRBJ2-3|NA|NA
CSAMVADTQYF
TGCAGTGCTATGGTAGCAGATACGCAGTATTTT
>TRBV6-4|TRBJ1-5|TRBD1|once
CASSETGGGNQPQHF
TGTGCCAGCAGTGAAACAGGGGGCGGCAATCAGCCCCAGCATTTT
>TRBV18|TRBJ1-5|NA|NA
CASSNLPGSNQPQHF
TGTGCCAGCTCGAACCTACCTGGTAGCAATCAGCCCCAGCATTTT
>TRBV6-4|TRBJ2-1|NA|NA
CASSDSEGDEQFF
TGTGCCAGCAGTGACTCGGAGGGAGATGAGCAGTTCTTC
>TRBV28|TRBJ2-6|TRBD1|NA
CASRATGGASGANVLTF
TGTGCCAGCAGGGCCACAGGGGGCGCTTCTGGGGCCAACGTCCTGACTTTC
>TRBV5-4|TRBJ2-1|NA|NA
CASSPDPPGPARNEQFF
TGTGCCAGCAGCCCAGACCCCCCGGGTCCAGCTCGGAATGAGCAGTTCTTC
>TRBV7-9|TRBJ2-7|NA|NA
CASSLATGPTYEQYF
TGTGCCAGCAGCTTAGCAACGGGTCCCACCTACGAGCAGTACTTC
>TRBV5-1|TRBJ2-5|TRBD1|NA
CASRRQGTQETQYF
TGCGCCAGCAGACGACAGGGGACCCAAGAGACCCAGTACTTC
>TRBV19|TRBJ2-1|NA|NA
CASSSRAGAIYNEQFF
TGTGCCAGTAGTTCCCGGGCAGGGGCAATATACAATGAGCAGTTCTTC
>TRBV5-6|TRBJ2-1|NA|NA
CASSFFNRKNEQFF
TGTGCCAGCAGCTTCTTTAACAGGAAGAATGAGCAGTTCTTC
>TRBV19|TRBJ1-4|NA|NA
CASSIDPRPGGGYEKLFF
TGTGCCAGTAGTATAGATCCCCGCCCGGGGGGCGGATATGAAAAACTGTTTTTT
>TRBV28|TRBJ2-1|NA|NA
CASSPGYHEQFF
TGTGCCAGCAGCCCGGGGTACCATGAGCAGTTCTTC
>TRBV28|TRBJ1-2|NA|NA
CASSLARWGETNYGYTF
TGTGCCAGCAGTCTGGCCCGCTGGGGGGAGACTAACTATGGCTACACCTTC
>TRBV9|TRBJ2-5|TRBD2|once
CASSDRTSGKGWETQYF
TGTGCCAGCAGCGATCGGACTAGCGGAAAGGGGTGGGAGACCCAGTACTTC
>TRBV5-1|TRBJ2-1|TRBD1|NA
CASSAPGGLNEQFF
TGCGCCAGCAGCGCCCCAGGGGGCTTAAATGAGCAGTTCTTC
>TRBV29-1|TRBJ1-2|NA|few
CSVGGNYGYTF
TGCAGCGTGGGGGGGAACTATGGCTACACCTTC
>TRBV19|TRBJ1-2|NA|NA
CASRQPGRGGYGYTF
TGTGCCAGCAGACAGCCCGGACGGGGAGGCTATGGCTACACCTTC
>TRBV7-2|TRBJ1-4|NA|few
CASSQDSSNEKLFF
TGTGCCAGCAGCCAGGACAGCTCGAATGAAAAACTGTTTTTT
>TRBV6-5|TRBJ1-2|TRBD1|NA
CASSYAGGSGYTF
TGTGCCAGCAGTTACGCAGGGGGCTCTGGCTACACCTTC
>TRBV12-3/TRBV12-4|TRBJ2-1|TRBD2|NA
CAAGLAGVNEQFF
TGTGCCGCCGGACTAGCGGGGGTCAATGAGCAGTTCTTC
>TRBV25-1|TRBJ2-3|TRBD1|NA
CASSEPLTGKGADTQYF
TGTGCCAGCAGTGAACCCTTGACAGGGAAGGGGGCAGATACGCAGTATTTT
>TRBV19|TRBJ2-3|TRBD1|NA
CASSPRTGGSDTQYF
TGTGCCAGTAGTCCGCGGACAGGGGGTTCAGATACGCAGTATTTT
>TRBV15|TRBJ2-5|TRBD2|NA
CATSRGSSGDVQETQYF
TGTGCCACCAGCAGAGGGTCTAGCGGGGACGTCCAGGAGACCCAGTACTTC
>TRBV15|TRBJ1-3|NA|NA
CATSRARDIGNTIYF
TGTGCCACCAGCAGAGCCCGGGACATCGGAAACACCATATATTTT
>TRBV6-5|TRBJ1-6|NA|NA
CASSLPGYNSPLHF
TGTGCCAGCAGCCTCCCCGGTTATAATTCACCCCTCCACTTT
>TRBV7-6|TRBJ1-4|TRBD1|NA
CASSSGTGWGGHEKLFF
TGTGCCAGCAGCTCGGGGACAGGTTGGGGAGGTCATGAAAAACTGTTTTTT
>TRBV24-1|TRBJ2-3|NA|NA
CATSDRGPVDTQYF
TGTGCCACCAGTGACAGGGGCCCTGTGGATACGCAGTATTTT
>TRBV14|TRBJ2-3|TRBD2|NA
CASSPRLAGGQAQYF
TGTGCCAGCAGCCCTCGACTAGCGGGAGGGCAAGCGCAGTATTTT
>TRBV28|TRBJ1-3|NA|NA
CASSSQALATIYF
TGTGCCAGCAGTTCGCAGGCTCTCGCCACCATATATTTT
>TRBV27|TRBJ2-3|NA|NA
CASKRSGTDTQYF
TGTGCCAGCAAGAGGTCTGGGACAGATACGCAGTATTTT
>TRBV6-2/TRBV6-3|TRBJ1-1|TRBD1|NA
CASSYSTGVRTEAFF
TGTGCCAGCAGTTACTCGACAGGGGTTCGGACTGAAGCTTTCTTT
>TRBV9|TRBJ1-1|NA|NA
CASSVGGDTEAFF
TGTGCCAGCAGCGTAGGGGGAGACACTGAAGCTTTCTTT
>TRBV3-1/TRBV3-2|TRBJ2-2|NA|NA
CASSQVTGTGELFF
TGTGCCAGCAGCCAAGTTACAGGCACCGGGGAGCTGTTTTTT
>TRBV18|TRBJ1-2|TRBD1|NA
CASSLDPRQGLNYGYTF
TGTGCCAGCTCACTAGATCCAAGACAGGGCCTAAACTATGGCTACACCTTC
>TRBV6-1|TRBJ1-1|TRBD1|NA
CASSERLGQGAGTEAFF
TGTGCCAGCAGTGAAAGACTGGGACAGGGGGCGGGCACTGAAGCTTTCTTT
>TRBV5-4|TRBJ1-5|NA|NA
CASSLENQPQHF
TGTGCCAGCAGCTTAGAGAATCAGCCCCAGCATTTT
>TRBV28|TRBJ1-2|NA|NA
CASRWGGVGLSGYTF
TGTGCCAGCAGATGGGGGGGCGTCGGATTATCTGGCTACACCTTC
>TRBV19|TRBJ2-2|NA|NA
CASRSGGADGELFF
TGTGCCAGTAGGTCGGGGGGCGCGGACGGGGAGCTGTTTTTT
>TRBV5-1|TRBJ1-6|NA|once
CASSLAGDNSPLHF
TGCGCCAGCAGCTTGGCCGGAGATAATTCACCCCTCCACTTT